The 32 T cell receptor beta chains below come from one sample, sequenced in a study of CD8+CD57+ T cells in acquired aplastic anemia. All sequencing subjects had displayed CD8+CD57+ cell expansion on flow cytometry. Researchers used genomic DNA as the template to profile TCR beta VDJ and CDR3. TCRdb redid the calling of the reads with MiXCR, one entry per CDR3 protein. The table shows about 120,000 distinct CDR3 sequences, with 58% occurring only once. The sequenced sample was sorted CD4+, CD8+, or CD8+CD57+ T cells (not recorded which) from PBMCs. The receptors were gathered from a human donor with aplastic anemia.

This chain links TRBV9 with TRBJ2-1; D remains ambiguous. CDR3 length: 10 residues. CDR1 and CDR2 from the germline V gene are SGDLS and YYNGEE. The germline V and J ends were trimmed by 1 base and 9 bases, with 2 bases remaining between them. CDR3 in DNA: TGTGCCAGCAGCGTAACTGAGCAGTTCTTC. It yields the protein CASSVTEQFF.

The CDR3 sequence: CASSNDYIYEQYF. The CDR3 DNA follows: TGTGCCAGCAGCAACGATTACATCTACGAGCAGTACTTC. The chain is built from TRBV7-9 and TRBJ2-7; D ambiguous. Trimming stripped 5 bases from V and 3 bases from J, with 11 bases between. This CDR3 is 13 amino acids long. Per germline, CDR1 SEHNR and CDR2 FQNEAQ (reference sequence).

The gene calls are TRBV7-6 and TRBJ1-6; 10 bases agree with TRBD1. The germline V gene encodes CDR1 SGHVS and CDR2 FNYEAQ. The CDR3 runs to 14 residues. Trimming removed 3 bases from V and 7 bases from J; junction bases left unmatched: 0. The chain's CDR3 is CASSLDRGNSPLHF. DNA for the CDR3: TGTGCCAGCAGCTTGGACAGGGGGAATTCACCCCTCCACTTT. Drawing the rest from reference TRBV7-6 and TRBJ1-6, the complete variable domain is GAGVSQSPRYKVTKRGQDVALRCDPISGHVSLYWYRQALGQGPEFLTYFNYEAQQDKSGLPNDRFSAERPEGSISTLTIQRTEQRDSAMYRCASSLDRGNSPLHFGNGTRLTVT.

This chain uses TRBV5-5 with TRBJ2-7; 8 positions agree with TRBD1. The CDR3 is made up of 14 amino acids. Germline V lookup: CDR1 SGHKS, CDR2 YYEKEE (reference sequence). V dropped 0 bases and J dropped 6; count of bases not matched to a gene: 5. CDR3 residues: CASSLVGRGLEQYF. The CDR3, as DNA: TGTGCCAGCAGCTTGGTGGGCAGGGGGCTCGAGCAGTACTTC.

This clonotype was observed at least ten times. The V call is TRBV19, the J call TRBJ1-1; unclear D gene. Germline assignment: CDR1 LNHDA and CDR2 SQIVND (reference sequence). V lost 10 bases, J lost 2 bases, and 20 bases lay in between. CDR3 length: 15 amino acids. In nucleotides, the CDR3 is TGTGCCACCCATCCCGGATTTTGGAAAAACACTGAAGCTTTCTTT. This translates into CATHPGFWKNTEAFF.

This clonotype was counted only a few times. The rearrangement joins TRBV10-3 to TRBJ2-3, with TRBD1 matching over 10 bases. The CDR3 extends over 15 amino acids. V trimming: 10 bases; J trimming: 0 bases; junction bases outside the gene matches: 7. Germline V gene data show CDR1 as ENHRY and CDR2 as SYGVKD. The chain's CDR3 is CATTEGQGSTDTQYF. Here the CDR3 DNA reads TGTGCCACCACCGAGGGACAGGGGAGCACAGATACGCAGTATTTT.

Notes on this clonotype: The junction shows a germline mismatch at one end, possibly a read error. This sequence joins TRBV7-6 and TRBJ2-7, with D perhaps matching TRBD1 (6 bases). The CDR3 totals 14 residues. Germline loops: CDR1 SGHVS, CDR2 FNYEAQ. The CDR3 sequence: CVSSPGHLIYEQYF. DNA for the CDR3: TGTGTCAGCTCACCGGGACACCTAATCTACGAGCAGTACTTC.

This clonotype was recorded at least ten times. The CDR3 coding sequence is TGTGCCAGCAGCGTATTCGGGACCGACAATGAGCAGTTCTTC. Amino acids: CASSVFGTDNEQFF. The rearrangement uses TRBV9 and TRBJ2-1; D possibly uses TRBD1 or TRBD2 (5 bases each). Trimming stripped 1 base from V and 5 bases from J, with 10 bases between. The CDR3 has 14 amino acids. Germline values: CDR1 SGDLS, CDR2 YYNGEE.

This clonotype was seen more than once but under ten times. The rearrangement links TRBV29-1 to TRBJ2-5; D is undetermined. V lost 6 bases to trimming and J lost 8 bases, with 10 bases between them. The CDR3 loop spans 10 amino acids. The germline CDR1 and CDR2 sequences are SQVTM and ANQGSEA. CDR3 sequence (DNA): TGCAGCGTCCCCAAGGGAACCCAGTACTTC. This translates into CSVPKGTQYF.

The chain employs TRBV15 and TRBJ2-5; a possible D gene is TRBD1 (6 bases). CDR1 and CDR2 (germline): LNHNV, YYDKDF (reference sequence). V lost 3 bases and J lost 2, with 10 bases in between. The CDR3 contains 14 residues. The CDR3 region has the DNA TGTGCCACCAGCAGGCAGGGGATTCAAGAGACCCAGTACTTC. Amino acids: CATSRQGIQETQYF.

The chain combines TRBV15 with TRBJ1-6; the D is unclear. Trimming stripped 0 bases from V and 14 bases from J, with 8 bases between. This CDR3 comprises 12 residues. CDR1 is LNHNV and CDR2 is YYDKDF in the germline V gene (reference sequence). The CDR3 region is CATSREGFSLHF. CDR3 nucleotide sequence: TGTGCCACCAGCAGAGAGGGGTTTTCCCTCCACTTT.

This clonotype has at least ten counts. The V and J genes are TRBV7-9 and TRBJ1-1; D might be TRBD1 (5 bases). V was clipped by 6 bases and J by 10 bases, with 18 bases between them. The CDR3 is 13 amino acids. CDR1 is SEHNR and CDR2 is FQNEAQ in the germline V gene (reference sequence). CDR3 sequence: CASRNFRGEGAFF. In DNA, the CDR3 is TGTGCCAGCAGGAACTTCCGGGGGGAGGGAGCTTTCTTT.

This clonotype has just a few counts. The chain is built from TRBV19 and TRBJ2-7; no clear D gene. Trimming stripped 0 bases from V and 0 bases from J, with 6 bases between. The CDR3 loop spans 14 amino acids. Germline assignment: CDR1 LNHDA and CDR2 SQIVND (reference sequence). The DNA of the CDR3 is TGTGCCAGTAGTATAGACAGCATCTCCTACGAGCAGTACTTC. Amino acid sequence: CASSIDSISYEQYF.

The genes are TRBV7-9 and TRBJ2-5; possibly TRBD2 for D (5 bases). The CDR3 covers 14 residues. Deletions cut 4 bases from V and 2 bases from J, with 11 bases between. CDR1 is SEHNR and CDR2 is FQNEAQ in the germline V gene (reference sequence). The CDR3 protein is CASSSLSGQETQYF. The DNA for the CDR3 is TGTGCCAGCAGCTCCCTGTCGGGGCAAGAGACCCAGTACTTC. The whole variable domain, filled in from reference TRBV7-9 and TRBJ2-5, reads DTGVSQNPRHKITKRGQNVTFRCDPISEHNRLYWYRQTLGQGPEFLTYFQNEAQLEKSRLLSDRFSAERPKGSFSTLEIQRTEQGDSAMYLCASSSLSGQETQYFGPGTRLLVL.

The rearrangement uses TRBV7-9 and TRBJ1-2, with D uncertain. V dropped 5 bases and J dropped 1 base, with 11 bases sitting between them. The germline gives CDR1 SEHNR, CDR2 FQNEAQ (reference sequence). The CDR3 totals 14 residues. CDR3 DNA sequence: TGTGCCAGCAGCCTAGACGGGCTTAACTATGGCTACACCTTC. Encoded protein: CASSLDGLNYGYTF.

This clonotype was counted at least ten times. The J gene is TRBJ1-6, the V gene TRBV11-2, with 9 bases matching TRBD1. The CDR3 is made up of 15 amino acids. Trimming at V came to 5 bases and at J to 9 bases, leaving 8 bases not matched to a gene. From germline, CDR1 is SGHAT and CDR2 FQNNGV. CDR3 bases: TGTGCCAGCAGCCCCTCGACAGGGGGTATTTCACCCCTCCACTTT. Protein product: CASSPSTGGISPLHF. Combining the CDR3 with reference TRBV11-2 and TRBJ1-6 gives the whole variable domain EAGVAQSPRYKIIEKRQSVAFWCNPISGHATLYWYQQILGQGPKLLIQFQNNGVVDDSQLPKDRFSAERLKGVDSTLKIQPAKLEDSAVYLCASSPSTGGISPLHFGNGTRLTVT.

The chain links TRBV10-2 to TRBJ2-7, with D uncertain. Germline V gene lookup returns CDR1 WSHSY and CDR2 SAAADI. The CDR3 length is 13 residues. Trimming pared 0 bases from V and 4 bases from J, leaving 7 bases between. Written as DNA, the CDR3 is TGCGCCAGCAGTGAGTCGCGGAGATACGAGCAGTACTTC. This translates into CASSESRRYEQYF.

The rearrangement links TRBV10-3 to TRBJ2-1; D is perhaps TRBD1 (6 bases). V was pared by 2 bases and J by 10 bases, with 12 bases between. This CDR3 comprises 13 residues. CDR1 ENHRY and CDR2 SYGVKD come from the germline V gene. CDR3 residues: CAISEGLGAEQFF. CDR3 in DNA: TGTGCCATCAGTGAGGGACTGGGGGCCGAGCAGTTCTTC.

The gene calls are TRBV7-3 and TRBJ1-2; D gene uncertain. The germline CDR1 and CDR2 sequences are SGHTA and FQGTGA. The V gene lost 0 bases and the J gene lost 9 bases, with 5 bases spanning the gap. The CDR3 is 11 amino acids. CDR3 amino acids: CASSLTSSYTF. In DNA form, the CDR3 reads TGTGCCAGCAGCTTAACGTCGAGCTACACCTTC.

The rearrangement uses TRBV20-1 and TRBJ2-7; TRBD1 agrees at 7 bases. Per the germline V gene, CDR1 is DFQATT and CDR2 is SNEGSKA (reference sequence). V lost 6 bases, J lost 2 bases, and 13 bases stayed unmatched. CDR3 length: 15 residues. Here the CDR3 DNA reads TGCAGTGCAACTTCGGGACAGACACTGACCTACGAGCAGTACTTC. Its translation: CSATSGQTLTYEQYF.

This chain links TRBV29-1 with TRBJ2-3, with TRBD1 matching over 7 bases. With V trimmed by 3 bases and J by 4 bases, 1 base remained unmatched. CDR3 size: 12 residues. In germline, CDR1 is SQVTM, CDR2 ANQGSEA. CDR3 loop: CSVEQGADTQYF. CDR3 coding DNA: TGCAGCGTTGAGCAGGGGGCAGATACGCAGTATTTT.

The genes are TRBV20-1 and TRBJ1-1; 7 nucleotides agree with TRBD1. The CDR3 extends over 15 amino acids. Germline V gene lookup returns CDR1 DFQATT and CDR2 SNEGSKA (reference sequence). V lost 1 base to trimming and J lost 3 bases; unmatched junction nucleotides: 8. The CDR3 protein is CSARGSDQGDTEAFF. CDR3 nucleotides: TGCAGTGCTAGAGGCTCCGACCAGGGGGACACTGAAGCTTTCTTT.

The chain employs TRBV19 and TRBJ1-2, with a possible D match to TRBD1 (5 bases). Between the trimmed V and J ends, which lost 2 bases and 0 bases, there was a span of 7 bases. The length of the CDR3 is 14 residues. The V gene's germline CDR1 is LNHDA and CDR2 SQIVND (reference sequence). The CDR3 DNA reads as TGTGCCAGTAGTATATGGGGGACTAACTATGGCTACACCTTC. Translation gives CASSIWGTNYGYTF.

The chain joins TRBV20-1 to TRBJ1-6, with a tentative D call TRBD1 (5 bases). Germline values: CDR1 DFQATT, CDR2 SNEGSKA (reference sequence). The CDR3 is made up of 15 amino acids. The V and J ends lost 4 bases and 7 bases respectively, with 17 bases between them. The CDR3 bases are TGCAGTGCTATTCTGCCGGGCAGGGAAAATTCACCCCTCCACTTT. It translates to CSAILPGRENSPLHF.

This clonotype was seen ten or more times. The chain combines TRBV29-1 with TRBJ1-2, with D hard to call. V was cut by 7 bases and J by 8 bases, with 17 bases left in between. The CDR3 totals 12 residues. The germline gives CDR1 SQVTM, CDR2 ANQGSEA. CDR3 nucleotide sequence: TGCAGCGCAAATATCCCATATGGAGGCTACACCTTC. This gives the protein CSANIPYGGYTF.

The chain links TRBV19 to TRBJ1-2; TRBD1 is a possible D gene (6 bases). Trimming removed 7 bases from V and 8 bases from J, with 14 bases in between. Germline V CDR1 and CDR2: LNHDA, SQIVND (reference sequence). This CDR3 is 12 amino acids long. CDR3 sequence (DNA): TGTGCCAGTAAAGGGGGGGTTCCGGGCTACACCTTC. It encodes CASKGGVPGYTF.

The chain joins TRBV25-1 to TRBJ2-1; no clear D gene. The germline CDR1 and CDR2 sequences are MGHDK and SYGVNS. The CDR3 has 11 amino acids. V was pared by 4 bases and J by 2 bases, with 0 bases between. CDR3 residues: CASSAYNEQFF. The CDR3 DNA reads as TGTGCCAGCAGTGCCTACAATGAGCAGTTCTTC.

The chain employs TRBV6-1 and TRBJ2-3; TRBD1 matches at 7 bases. There are 15 residues in the CDR3. The germline gives CDR1 MNHNS, CDR2 SASEGT. V was pared by 5 bases and J by 4 bases, with 9 bases of the junction left unmatched. The CDR3 loop reads CASSRTGTAADTQYF. The DNA for the CDR3 is TGTGCCAGCAGTAGAACCGGGACAGCTGCAGATACGCAGTATTTT.

This clonotype was observed many times. The rearrangement joins TRBV24-1 to TRBJ2-3; D may correspond to TRBD1 or TRBD2 (6 bases each). The CDR3 is 15 residues long. V lost 4 bases and J lost 4, with 14 bases in between. Germline loops: CDR1 KGHDR, CDR2 SFDVKD. CDR3 residues: CATSDPGAGSDTQYF. Written as DNA, the CDR3 is TGTGCCACCAGTGACCCGGGGGCAGGGTCAGATACGCAGTATTTT.

J is TRBJ2-7 and V is TRBV24-1; D perhaps matches TRBD1 (7 bases). Germline assignment: CDR1 KGHDR and CDR2 SFDVKD. The CDR3 is 12 residues long. The V end was cut by 9 bases, the J end by 6 bases, with 14 bases between. CDR3 sequence: CATQGQGGEQYF. CDR3 DNA sequence: TGTGCCACCCAGGGGCAGGGGGGCGAGCAGTACTTC.

The J gene is TRBJ2-7, the V gene TRBV20-1; maybe TRBD2 (5 bases). Germline CDR1 is DFQATT and CDR2 is SNEGSKA (reference sequence). The CDR3 totals 14 residues. V shed 0 bases and J shed 4 bases, with 13 bases lying between them. CDR3 in amino acids: CSARDMRARYEQYF. The CDR3 nucleotides read TGCAGTGCTAGAGATATGAGGGCCCGGTACGAGCAGTACTTC.

The genes are TRBV29-1 and TRBJ1-1, with D unclear. CDR1 and CDR2 (germline): SQVTM, ANQGSEA. The CDR3 sequence is 15 residues long. The V gene lost 6 bases and the J gene lost 0 bases, with 17 bases spanning the gap. The CDR3 DNA follows: TGCAGCGTGTTCTACACGGGCGAAATGAACACTGAAGCTTTCTTT. Residues: CSVFYTGEMNTEAFF.